Reported below is one TCR beta chain. This clone has only one observation. Its target antigen remains unknown. No qualities accompany the bases; no much larger clone lies one base away. Other DNA variants within this sample encode the same CDR3. This sample was included in a study of cytomegalovirus exposure and HLA in healthy donors (dated by TCRdb to about 2017). For the wider study: According to a later analysis, the roughly 120 validation repertoires were produced on the same platform as the roughly 720 repertoires of the first cohort. The study aimed to test whether cataloging public T cell receptors could reveal signatures of past pathogen exposure. High-throughput TCR immunosequencing, statistical association of individual TCRs with disease status, and machine learning were combined to predict cytomegalovirus infection status. Along with the roughly 670-subject first cohort, a separate validation cohort of over a hundred different subjects was used. General findings and caveats noted by the study authors: In a later analysis, TCRs clustered in the first cohort were found to also tend to co-occur in the roughly 130 validation repertoires, with 85% to 95% of cluster scores above 0. The classifier was reported to diagnose cytomegalovirus status with high specificity and sensitivity in both the original cohort and the validation cohort. While some public TCRs were present in many individuals, most TCR sequences turned up only very rarely across donors. All 130 or so repertoires were used to score co-occurrence in the validation cohort in a later analysis, because that analysis had no HLA typing for the cohort. According to the authors, the approach could potentially be generalized to other disease states and immunological phenotypes. In vitro tests confirmed that three of the cytomegalovirus-associated TCR beta chains recognize cytomegalovirus antigens. The study gave a list of some 150 TCR beta chains associated with cytomegalovirus.

The protocol used for the library was the immunoSEQ multiplex PCR assay. Under the source paper's analysis protocol: A statistical classification framework was developed to diagnose cytomegalovirus status using the catalog of TCR beta chain sequences. TCRdb re-hosts the immuneACCESS table, in-frame sequences only. Its copies lack some clones; in the studies checked, an unresolved V gene accounts for under half of them, and the cause for the rest is not known. V and J calls and clone size are those listed in that table; D and trimming were worked out from the DNA. This sample has over 100,000 clones in its table, and roughly 90% of those were observed once. The top ten clonotypes cover about 6% of the sample. Donors formed part of the validation cohort, which comprised 120 subjects and was distinct from the first cohort of under 800 subjects. The CDR3, cysteine through phenylalanine, is 14 amino acids long. CDR3 DNA only is kept here, 42 bases in frame from base 1. CDR1 and CDR2 are drawn from the germline V gene: KGHSH, LQKENI. The germline V and J ends show losses of 3 bases and 0 bases respectively, and no gene match explains 1 base of the junction.

Sequenced: PBMCs. The receptor was isolated from a woman aged 18-30 years in good health and CMV-seropositive. Rearrangement joined TRBV18 to TRBJ1-1, with 7 bases in between that match TRBD1. The nucleotide sequence reads as follows: TGTGCCAGCTCACCGGACAGGCTGAACACTGAAGCTTTCTTT. Its protein reads: CASSPDRLNTEAFF. The CDR3, completed at both ends by the reference TRBV18 and TRBJ1-1 genes, gives the full variable domain NAGVMQNPRHLVRRRGQEARLRCSPMKGHSHVYWYRQLPEEGLKFMVYLQKENIIDESGMPKERFSAEFPKEGPSILRIQQVVRGDSAAYFCASSPDRLNTEAFFGQGTRLTVV.